This paragraph reports one T cell receptor (beta chain). The sample comes from a study of cytomegalovirus exposure and HLA in healthy donors. The CDR3 runs to 16 residues. Germline V gene data show CDR1 as LNHDA and CDR2 as SQIVND (reference sequence). V was clipped by 5 bases and J by 8 bases; unmatched bases: 15. Measured with immunoSEQ multiplex PCR; TCRdb has only the in-frame clones, and not every one. The sample has some 65,000 clones; over 95% are singletons. Sequencing was carried out using PBMCs. The rearrangement uses TRBV19 and TRBJ1-2, with 9 nucleotides matching TRBD1. The TCR originated in a young man in good health and CMV-seronegative. CDR3 DNA sequence: TGTGCCAGTAGTGCTACCGGGACAGGGAGCGGGGGCGGCTACACCTTC. Translating gives CASSATGTGSGGGYTF. The full variable domain, completed using reference TRBV19 and TRBJ1-2, is DGGITQSPKYLFRKEGQNVTLSCEQNLNHDAMYWYRQDPGQGLRLIYYSQIVNDFQKGDIAEGYSVSREKKESFPLTVTSAQKNPTAFYLCASSATGTGSGGGYTFGSGTRLTVV.